This entry concerns a single TCR beta chain. The germline CDR1 and CDR2 sequences are LNHDA and SQIVND (reference sequence). V was pared by 7 bases and J by 2 bases, with 4 bases of the junction left unmatched. The CDR3 is 14 amino acids. This table comes from immunoSEQ multiplex PCR, and its TCRdb copy is limited to in-frame clones, with some not included. The sample holds some 57,000 clones, around 90% seen once. This sample is drawn from a study of T cell changes during pregnancy in multiple sclerosis. This receptor was identified in a female donor in good health, enrolled as a control in a pregnancy study. The sequencing here drew on peripheral blood, taken in the first trimester of pregnancy. The rearrangement uses TRBV19 and TRBJ2-2; 7 bases fit TRBD1. The chain's CDR3 is CASIGTANTGELFF. CDR3 nucleotide sequence: TGTGCCAGTATAGGGACAGCCAACACCGGGGAGCTGTTTTTT.